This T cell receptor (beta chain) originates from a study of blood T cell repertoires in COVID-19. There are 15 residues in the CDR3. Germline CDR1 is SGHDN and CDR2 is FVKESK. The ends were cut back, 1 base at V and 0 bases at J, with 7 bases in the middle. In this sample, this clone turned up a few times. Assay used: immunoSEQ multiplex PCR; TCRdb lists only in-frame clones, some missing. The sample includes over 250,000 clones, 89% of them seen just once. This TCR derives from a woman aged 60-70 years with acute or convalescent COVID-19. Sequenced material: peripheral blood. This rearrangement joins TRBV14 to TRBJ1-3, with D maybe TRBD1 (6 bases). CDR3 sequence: CASSQAGASGNTIYF. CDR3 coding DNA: TGTGCCAGCAGCCAAGCAGGGGCCTCTGGAAACACCATATATTTT.